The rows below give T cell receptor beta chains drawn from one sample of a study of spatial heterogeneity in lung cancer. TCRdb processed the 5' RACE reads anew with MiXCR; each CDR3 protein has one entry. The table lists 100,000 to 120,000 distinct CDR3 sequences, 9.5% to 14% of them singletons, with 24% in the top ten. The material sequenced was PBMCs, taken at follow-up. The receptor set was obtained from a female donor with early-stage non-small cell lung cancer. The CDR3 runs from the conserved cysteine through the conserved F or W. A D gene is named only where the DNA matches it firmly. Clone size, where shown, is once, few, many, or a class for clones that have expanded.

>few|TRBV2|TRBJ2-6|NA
TGTGCCAGCAGGCAGGAACAGTCTGGGGCCAACGTCCTGACTTTC
CASRQEQSGANVLTF
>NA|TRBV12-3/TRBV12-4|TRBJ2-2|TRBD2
TGTGCCAGCAGTTTTTCGGCGGGAGGGAACACCGGGGAGCTGTTTTTT
CASSFSAGGNTGELFF
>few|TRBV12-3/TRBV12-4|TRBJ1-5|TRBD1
TGTGCCAGCGACGACCCCACAGGGGTGGTTAATCAGCCCCAGCATTTT
CASDDPTGVVNQPQHF
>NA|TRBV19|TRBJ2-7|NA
TGTGCCAGTAGTAATCGGAACTCCTACGAGCAGTACTTC
CASSNRNSYEQYF
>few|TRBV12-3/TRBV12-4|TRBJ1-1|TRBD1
TGTGCCAGCAGTTCCCAACCGGGACAGGGGGCTAGGACTGAAGCTTTCTTT
CASSSQPGQGARTEAFF
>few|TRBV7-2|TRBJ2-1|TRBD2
TGTGCCAGCAGCTTAGCGAGATTCATAGCGGGAGAGAATGAGCAGTTCTTC
CASSLARFIAGENEQFF
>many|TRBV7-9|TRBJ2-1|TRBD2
TGTGCCAGCAGCTATCGGGGTCGGGAGGGCCGGAATGAGCAGTTCTTC
CASSYRGREGRNEQFF
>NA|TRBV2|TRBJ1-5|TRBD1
TGTGCCAGCAGAGGGACAGACGACCCCAATCAGCCCCAGCATTTT
CASRGTDDPNQPQHF
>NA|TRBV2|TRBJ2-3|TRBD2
TGTGCCAGCAGTCTAGCGGCGGTCGATACGCAGTATTTT
CASSLAAVDTQYF
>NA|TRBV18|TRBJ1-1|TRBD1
TGTGCCAGCTCACCACTGTCGACAGGGATGACTGAAGCTTTCTTT
CASSPLSTGMTEAFF
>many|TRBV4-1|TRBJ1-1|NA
TGCGCCAGCAGCCAAACTACAGGGCGGAACACTGAAGCTTTCTTT
CASSQTTGRNTEAFF
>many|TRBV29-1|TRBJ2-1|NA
TGCAGCGCAGCCCCGGGTCAGGTCTCCTACAATGAGCAGTTCTTC
CSAAPGQVSYNEQFF
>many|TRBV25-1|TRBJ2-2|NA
TGTGCCAGCTCATCGCTCGGTGGGACCGGGGAGCTGTTTTTT
CASSSLGGTGELFF
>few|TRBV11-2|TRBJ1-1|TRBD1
TGTGCCAGCAGCTCATTCCAGGGGGCAGGGACTGAAGCTTTCTTT
CASSSFQGAGTEAFF
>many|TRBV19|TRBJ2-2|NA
TGTGCCAGTAGTACGGGACACCTGAACACCGGGGAGCTGTTTTTT
CASSTGHLNTGELFF
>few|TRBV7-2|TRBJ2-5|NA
TGTGCCAGCAGCTTAGGAGGGTTCGAAGAGACCCAGTACTTC
CASSLGGFEETQYF
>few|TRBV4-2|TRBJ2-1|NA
TGTGCCAGCAGCCAAGAGAACTACAATGAGCAGTTCTTC
CASSQENYNEQFF
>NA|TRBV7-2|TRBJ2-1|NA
TGTGCCAGCAGCCCGGGCCCCCCTAATGAGCAGTTCTTC
CASSPGPPNEQFF
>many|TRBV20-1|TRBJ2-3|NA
TGCAGTGCTAGAGTTCAGGGGGGGACGCAGTATTTT
CSARVQGGTQYF
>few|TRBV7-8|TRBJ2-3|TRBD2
TGTGCCAGCAGGGCCAGCGGGGCTAGCACAGATACGCAGTATTTT
CASRASGASTDTQYF
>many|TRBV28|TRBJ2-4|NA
TGTGCCAGCAGTTTCCGATTTCTAGCCAAAAACATTCAGTACTTC
CASSFRFLAKNIQYF
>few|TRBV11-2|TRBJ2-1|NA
TGTGCCAGCAGCATCGCGAACGGCAATGAGCAGTTCTTC
CASSIANGNEQFF
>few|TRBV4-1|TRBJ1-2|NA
TGCGCCAGCAGATCCCTGTGGGGAGGGGCTAGGGACTATGGCTACACCTTC
CASRSLWGGARDYGYTF
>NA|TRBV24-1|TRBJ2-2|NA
TGTGCCACCAGTGACCCTGGGGCTGGAGTGGCCACCGGGGAGCTGTTTTTT
CATSDPGAGVATGELFF
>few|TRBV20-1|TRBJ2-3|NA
TGCAGTGTTAAGTCTGTCGATACGCAGTATTTT
CSVKSVDTQYF